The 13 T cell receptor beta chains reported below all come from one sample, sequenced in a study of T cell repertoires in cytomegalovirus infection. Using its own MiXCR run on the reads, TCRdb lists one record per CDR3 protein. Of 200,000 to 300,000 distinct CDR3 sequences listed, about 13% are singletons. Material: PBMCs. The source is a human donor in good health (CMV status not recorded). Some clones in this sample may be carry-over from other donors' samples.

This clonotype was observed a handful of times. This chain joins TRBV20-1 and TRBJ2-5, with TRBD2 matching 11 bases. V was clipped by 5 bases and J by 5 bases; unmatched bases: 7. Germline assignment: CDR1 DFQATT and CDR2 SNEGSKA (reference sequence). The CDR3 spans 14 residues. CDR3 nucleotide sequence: TGCAGTGCTCCAACTAGCGGGGGTTGGGAGACCCAGTACTTC. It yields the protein CSAPTSGGWETQYF.

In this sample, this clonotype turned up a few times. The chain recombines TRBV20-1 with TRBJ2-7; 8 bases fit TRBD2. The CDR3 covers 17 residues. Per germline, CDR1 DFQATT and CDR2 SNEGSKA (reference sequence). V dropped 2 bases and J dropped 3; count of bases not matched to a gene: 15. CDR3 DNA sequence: TGCAGTGCTAGATACGACGCCCCGGCACTAGCGGTCTACGAGCAGTACTTC. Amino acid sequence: CSARYDAPALAVYEQYF.

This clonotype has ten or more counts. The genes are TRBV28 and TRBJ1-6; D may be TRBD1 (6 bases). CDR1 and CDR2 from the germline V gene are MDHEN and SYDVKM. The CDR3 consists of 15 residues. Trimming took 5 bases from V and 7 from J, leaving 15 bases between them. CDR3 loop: CASSHAEGVNSPLHF. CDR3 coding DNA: TGTGCCAGCAGTCACGCGGAGGGGGTGAATTCACCCCTCCACTTT. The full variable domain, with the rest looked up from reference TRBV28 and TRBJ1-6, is DVKVTQSSRYLVKRTGEKVFLECVQDMDHENMFWYRQDPGLGLRLIYFSYDVKMKEKGDIPEGYSVSREKKERFSLILESASTNQTSMYLCASSHAEGVNSPLHFGNGTRLTVT.

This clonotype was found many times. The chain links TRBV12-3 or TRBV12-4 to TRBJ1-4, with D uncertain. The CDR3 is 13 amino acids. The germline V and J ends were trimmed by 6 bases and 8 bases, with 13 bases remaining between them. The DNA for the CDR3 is TGTGCCAGCAGGCTCTCCCTGGGGGAAAAACTGTTTTTT. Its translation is CASRLSLGEKLFF.

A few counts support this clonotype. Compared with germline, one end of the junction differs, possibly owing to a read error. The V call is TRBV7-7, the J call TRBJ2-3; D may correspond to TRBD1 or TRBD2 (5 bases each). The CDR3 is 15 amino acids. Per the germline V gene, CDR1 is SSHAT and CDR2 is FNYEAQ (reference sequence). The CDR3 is CASSLGTPGMDTQYF. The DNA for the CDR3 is TGTGCTAGCAGCTTAGGGACCCCGGGTATGGATACGCAGTATTTT.

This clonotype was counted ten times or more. This CDR3 reads CASSPRLDSGLFEQFF. The CDR3 region has the DNA TGTGCCAGCAGCCCTAGGTTGGATAGCGGCCTTTTTGAGCAGTTCTTC. This chain connects TRBV7-6 to TRBJ2-1, with D maybe TRBD2 (6 bases). Germline V CDR1 and CDR2: SGHVS, FNYEAQ. This CDR3 has 16 amino acids. Trimming shortened V by 5 bases and J by 9 bases, and 23 bases separated the two germline ends.

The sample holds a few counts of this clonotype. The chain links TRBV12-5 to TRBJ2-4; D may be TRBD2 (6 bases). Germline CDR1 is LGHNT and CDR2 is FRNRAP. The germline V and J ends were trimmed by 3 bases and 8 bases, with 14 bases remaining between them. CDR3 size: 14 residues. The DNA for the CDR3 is TGTGCTAGTGGTTTTCGGGGGATCCGGGACATTCAGTACTTC. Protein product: CASGFRGIRDIQYF.

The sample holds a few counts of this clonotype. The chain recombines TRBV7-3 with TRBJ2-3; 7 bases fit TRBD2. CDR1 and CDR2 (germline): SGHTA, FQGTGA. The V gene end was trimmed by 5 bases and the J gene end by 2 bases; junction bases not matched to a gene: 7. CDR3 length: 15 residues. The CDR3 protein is CASSAAGDYTDTQYF. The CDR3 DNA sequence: TGTGCCAGCAGCGCCGCGGGGGACTACACAGATACGCAGTATTTT.

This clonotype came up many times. The CDR3 sequence: CSVPGLADYEQYF. The DNA for the CDR3 is TGCAGTGTCCCGGGACTAGCGGATTACGAGCAGTACTTC. The chain recombines TRBV20-1 with TRBJ2-7, with 11 positions matching TRBD2. Germline CDR1 is DFQATT and CDR2 is SNEGSKA (reference sequence). CDR3 size: 13 residues. J gave up 4 bases and V 7 bases, and 6 bases lay outside the gene matches.

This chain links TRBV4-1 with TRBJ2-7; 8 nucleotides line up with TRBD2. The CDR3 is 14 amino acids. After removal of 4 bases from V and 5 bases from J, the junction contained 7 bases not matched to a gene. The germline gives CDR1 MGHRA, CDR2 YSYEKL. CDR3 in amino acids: CASSLRLASDEQYF. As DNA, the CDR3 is TGCGCCAGCAGCCTCCGACTAGCGTCAGACGAGCAGTACTTC.

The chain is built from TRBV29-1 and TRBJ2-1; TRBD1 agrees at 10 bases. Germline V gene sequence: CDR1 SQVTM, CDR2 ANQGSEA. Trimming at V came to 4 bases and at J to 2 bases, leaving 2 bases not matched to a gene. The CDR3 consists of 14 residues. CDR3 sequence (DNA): TGCAGCGTTGGTGGGACAGGGGCCTACAATGAGCAGTTCTTC. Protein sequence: CSVGGTGAYNEQFF.

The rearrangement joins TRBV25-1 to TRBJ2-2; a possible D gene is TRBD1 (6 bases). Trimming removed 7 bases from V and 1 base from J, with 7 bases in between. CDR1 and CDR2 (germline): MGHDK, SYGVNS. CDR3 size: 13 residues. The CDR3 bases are TGTGCCAGCACCAGGGGGAACACCGGGGAGCTGTTTTTT. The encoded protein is CASTRGNTGELFF.

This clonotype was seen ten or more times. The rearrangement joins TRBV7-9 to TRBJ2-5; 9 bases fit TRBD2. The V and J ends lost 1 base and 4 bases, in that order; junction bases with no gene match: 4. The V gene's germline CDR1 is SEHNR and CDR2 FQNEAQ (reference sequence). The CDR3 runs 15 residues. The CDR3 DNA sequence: TGTGCCAGCAGCTTAGGAGCGGGAGGAGGAGAGACCCAGTACTTC. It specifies CASSLGAGGGETQYF.